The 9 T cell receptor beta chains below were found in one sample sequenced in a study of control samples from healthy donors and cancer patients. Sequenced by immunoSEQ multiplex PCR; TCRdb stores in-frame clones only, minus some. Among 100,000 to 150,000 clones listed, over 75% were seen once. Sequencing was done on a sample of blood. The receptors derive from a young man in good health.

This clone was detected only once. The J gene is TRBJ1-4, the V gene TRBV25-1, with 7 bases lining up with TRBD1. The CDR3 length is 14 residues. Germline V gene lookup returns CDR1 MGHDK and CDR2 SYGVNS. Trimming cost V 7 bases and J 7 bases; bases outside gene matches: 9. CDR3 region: CASIGQVGGEKLFF. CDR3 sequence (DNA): TGTGCCAGCATCGGACAGGTTGGGGGTGAAAAACTGTTTTTT.

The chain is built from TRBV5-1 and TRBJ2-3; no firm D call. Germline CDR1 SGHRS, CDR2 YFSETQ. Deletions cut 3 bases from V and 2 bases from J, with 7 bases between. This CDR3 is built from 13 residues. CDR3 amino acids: CASSSDLTDTQYF. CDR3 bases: TGCGCCAGCAGCTCGGACCTCACAGATACGCAGTATTTT.

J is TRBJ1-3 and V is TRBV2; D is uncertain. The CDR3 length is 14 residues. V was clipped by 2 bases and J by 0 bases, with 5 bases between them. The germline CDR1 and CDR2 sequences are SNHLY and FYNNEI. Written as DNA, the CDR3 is TGTGCCAGCAGTGAACTATACTCTGGAAACACCATATATTTT. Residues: CASSELYSGNTIYF.

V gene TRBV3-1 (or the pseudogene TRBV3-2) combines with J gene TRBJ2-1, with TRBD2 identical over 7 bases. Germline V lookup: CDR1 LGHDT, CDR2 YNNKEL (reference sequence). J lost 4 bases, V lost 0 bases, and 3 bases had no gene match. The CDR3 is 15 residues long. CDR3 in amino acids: CASSQESGVYNEQFF. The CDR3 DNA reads TGTGCCAGCAGCCAAGAGAGCGGGGTATACAATGAGCAGTTCTTC.

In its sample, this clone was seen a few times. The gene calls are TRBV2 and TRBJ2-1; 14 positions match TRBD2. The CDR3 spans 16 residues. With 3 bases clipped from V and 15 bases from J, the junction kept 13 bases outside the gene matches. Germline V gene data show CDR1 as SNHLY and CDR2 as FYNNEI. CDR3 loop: CASSDATSGRAWARFF. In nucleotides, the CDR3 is TGTGCCAGCAGTGATGCGACTAGCGGGAGGGCCTGGGCTCGGTTCTTC.

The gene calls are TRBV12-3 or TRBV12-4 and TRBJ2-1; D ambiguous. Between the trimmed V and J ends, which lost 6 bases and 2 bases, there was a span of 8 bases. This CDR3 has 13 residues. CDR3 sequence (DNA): TGTGCCAGCAGCCGAAGCCCCTACAATGAGCAGTTCTTC. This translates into CASSRSPYNEQFF.

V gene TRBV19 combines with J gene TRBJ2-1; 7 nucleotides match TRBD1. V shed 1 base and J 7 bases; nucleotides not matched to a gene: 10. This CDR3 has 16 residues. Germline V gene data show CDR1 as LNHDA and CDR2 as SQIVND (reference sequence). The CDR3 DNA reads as TGTGCCAGTAGTATAGCTCCCGGGACAGCTCATAATGAGCAGTTCTTC. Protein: CASSIAPGTAHNEQFF.

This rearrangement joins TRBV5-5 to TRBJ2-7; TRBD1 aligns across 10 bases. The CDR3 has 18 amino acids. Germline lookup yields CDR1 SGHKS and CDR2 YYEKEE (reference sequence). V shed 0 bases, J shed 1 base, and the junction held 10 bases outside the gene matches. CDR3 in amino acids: CASSLGYRRTGGSYEQYF. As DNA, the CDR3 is TGTGCCAGCAGCTTGGGTTATCGTAGGACAGGGGGATCCTACGAGCAGTACTTC.

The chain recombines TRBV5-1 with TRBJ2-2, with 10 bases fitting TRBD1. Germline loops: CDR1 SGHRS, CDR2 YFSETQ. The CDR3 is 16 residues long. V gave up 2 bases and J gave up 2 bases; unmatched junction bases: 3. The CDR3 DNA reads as TGCGCCAGCAGCTTAGGGGACAGGGGAAACACCGGGGAGCTGTTTTTT. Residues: CASSLGDRGNTGELFF.